This passage covers 21 T cell receptor beta chains from one sample sequenced in a study of T cell repertoires in cytomegalovirus infection. Via MiXCR, TCRdb re-called the reads, giving one row per CDR3 protein. This sample has approximately 250,000 distinct CDR3 sequences, with 9% to 15% found just once. Specimen: PBMCs. Receptors were obtained from a human donor in good health (CMV status not recorded). Some clones in this sample may be carry-over from other donors' samples.

Many counts were recorded for this clonotype. The chain is built from TRBV7-2 and TRBJ2-3; 14 bases line up with TRBD2. Germline V lookup: CDR1 SGHTA, CDR2 FQGNSA. The junction had 5 bases not matched to a gene; V was cut back by 6 bases and J by 3 bases. This CDR3 contains 16 residues. CDR3 sequence reads: CASSLRLAGGTDTQYF. DNA of the CDR3: TGTGCCAGCAGTCTTAGACTAGCGGGAGGGACAGATACGCAGTATTTT. The whole variable domain, remainder taken from reference TRBV7-2 and TRBJ2-3, is GAGVSQSPSNKVTEKGKDVELRCDPISGHTALYWYRQSLGQGLEFLIYFQGNSAPDKSGLPSDRFSAERTGGSVSTLTIQRTQQEDSAVYLCASSLRLAGGTDTQYFGPGTRLTVL.

This clonotype appeared many times. CDR3 coding DNA: TGTGCCAGCAGTCTGGGGGGAACGGGCACAGATACGCAGTATTTT. It specifies CASSLGGTGTDTQYF. The genes are TRBV6-5 and TRBJ2-3, with a possible D match to TRBD2 (6 bases). CDR3 length: 15 amino acids. The V end was cut by 5 bases, the J end by 1 base, with 13 bases between. CDR1 is MNHEY and CDR2 is SVGAGI in the germline V gene.

This clonotype showed up many times. The rearrangement joins TRBV19 to TRBJ2-6; 9 bases are a match to TRBD2. This CDR3 spans 16 amino acids. Germline CDR1 and CDR2: LNHDA and SQIVND (reference sequence). Trimming cost V 6 bases and J 2 bases; bases outside gene matches: 5. The CDR3 sequence is CASSRGGGAGANVLTF. The CDR3 DNA sequence: TGTGCCAGTAGCCGCGGCGGGGGGGCTGGGGCCAACGTCCTGACTTTC.

The J gene is TRBJ2-2, the V gene TRBV11-2; D not resolved. The germline CDR1 and CDR2 sequences are SGHAT and FQNNGV. Trimming took off 6 bases at V and 2 bases at J, with 7 bases between the two ends. The CDR3 spans 13 residues. DNA for the CDR3: TGTGCCAGCAGATATGTAAACACCGGGGAGCTGTTTTTT. It encodes CASRYVNTGELFF.

The rearrangement uses TRBV28 and TRBJ1-2; 10 bases align to TRBD1. The J segment lost 8 bases and the V segment lost 4 bases, leaving 4 bases of the junction unmatched. CDR1 is MDHEN and CDR2 is SYDVKM in the germline V gene. This CDR3 is built from 13 residues. CDR3: CASSWDRGGGYTF. In nucleotides, the CDR3 is TGTGCCAGCAGTTGGGACAGGGGAGGCGGCTACACCTTC.

This clonotype was seen more than once but under ten times. The chain recombines TRBV7-2 with TRBJ1-2, with unresolved D. CDR1 and CDR2 from the germline V gene are SGHTA and FQGNSA. The CDR3 contains 13 residues. V was clipped by 7 bases and J by 7 bases, with 16 bases between them. CDR3 in amino acids: CASMPQTFTGYTF. CDR3 DNA sequence: TGTGCCAGCATGCCCCAGACCTTCACTGGCTACACCTTC. Full variable domain (outside the CDR3, taken from reference TRBV7-2 and TRBJ1-2): GAGVSQSPSNKVTEKGKDVELRCDPISGHTALYWYRQSLGQGLEFLIYFQGNSAPDKSGLPSDRFSAERTGGSVSTLTIQRTQQEDSAVYLCASMPQTFTGYTFGSGTRLTVV.

This clonotype was detected ten times or more. Here the CDR3 DNA reads TGTGCCAGCAGCTTAAGTACGGGGGAGTATAATTCACCCCTCCACTTT. Translating gives CASSLSTGEYNSPLHF. This chain links TRBV7-2 with TRBJ1-6, with D possibly TRBD1 on 5 matching bases. CDR3 length: 16 residues. Trimming left V 2 bases short and J 4 bases short, with 12 bases between. Germline assignment: CDR1 SGHTA and CDR2 FQGNSA.

The chain joins TRBV19 to TRBJ1-2; 7 positions match TRBD1. The V gene's germline CDR1 is LNHDA and CDR2 SQIVND (reference sequence). The CDR3 is 14 amino acids. The V and J ends lost 3 bases and 3 bases, in that order; junction bases with no gene match: 4. The CDR3 DNA sequence: TGTGCCAGTAGTATCGACAGGGAGGACTATGGCTACACCTTC. This sequence encodes CASSIDREDYGYTF.

This sequence joins TRBV6-2 or TRBV6-3 and TRBJ1-1; D is possibly TRBD1 (6 bases). This CDR3 region has 15 residues. The V end was cut by 2 bases, the J end by 1 base, with 11 bases between. Germline CDR1 is MNHEY and CDR2 is SVGEGT. As DNA, the CDR3 is TGTGCCAGCAGTTACAGCGGCAGGGGGAACACTGAAGCTTTCTTT. This codes for CASSYSGRGNTEAFF.

Points on this clonotype: Lacking the conserved final phenylalanine or tryptophan, this CDR3 likely reflects a read error. The chain combines TRBV11-3 with TRBJ2-4; D is perhaps TRBD2 (5 bases). The CDR3 is 12 amino acids. Germline CDR1 and CDR2: SGHNT and YENEEA. The V gene lost 5 bases and the J gene lost 7 bases, with 9 bases spanning the gap. CDR3 sequence reads: CASSPRENIQYY. For the CDR3, the DNA is TGTGCCAGCAGCCCAAGGGAGAACATTCAGTACTAC.

This clonotype was seen a few times. V is TRBV4-3 and J is TRBJ2-1; D is ambiguous. In germline, CDR1 is LGHNA, CDR2 YSLEER. This CDR3 spans 17 amino acids. The V end lost 0 bases, the J end lost 2 bases, and 14 bases lay between the germline ends. CDR3 sequence: CASSQEWVGFTYNEQFF. In DNA, the CDR3 is TGCGCCAGCAGCCAAGAATGGGTGGGGTTCACCTACAATGAGCAGTTCTTC.

Only a few counts were recorded for this clonotype. V and J are TRBV28 and TRBJ2-7; TRBD1 might be the D (6 bases). V lost 6 bases, J lost 3 bases, and 12 bases lay in between. The CDR3 covers 13 residues. Per germline, CDR1 MDHEN and CDR2 SYDVKM. The CDR3 protein is CASRRDIGYEQYF. DNA of the CDR3: TGTGCCAGCAGAAGGGACATAGGCTACGAGCAGTACTTC.

V gene TRBV3-1 combines with J gene TRBJ2-5; D is perhaps TRBD1 or TRBD2 (5 bases each). CDR1 LGHDT and CDR2 YNNKEL come from the germline V gene (reference sequence). Trimming took 4 bases from V and 7 from J, leaving 16 bases between them. The CDR3 spans 14 residues. CDR3 sequence reads: CASSPPPIGGTQYF. As DNA, the CDR3 is TGTGCCAGCAGCCCTCCTCCGATTGGGGGGACCCAGTACTTC.

This clonotype was found many times. The chain carries TRBV13 and TRBJ2-5; D gene ambiguous. Germline-derived CDR1 and CDR2 are PRHDT and FYEKMQ (reference sequence). The CDR3 is made up of 12 amino acids. Trimming left V 6 bases short and J 5 bases short, with 10 bases between. The CDR3 spells CASSYLRETQYF. In DNA, the CDR3 is TGTGCCAGCAGTTATCTCCGGGAGACCCAGTACTTC.

This clonotype was counted a few times. The rearrangement links TRBV5-5 to TRBJ2-6, with 7 bases aligning to TRBD1. After removal of 7 bases from V and 0 bases from J, the junction contained 7 bases not matched to a gene. The CDR3 sequence is 16 residues long. The germline CDR1 and CDR2 sequences are SGHKS and YYEKEE (reference sequence). The CDR3 DNA is TGTGCCAGCGGACCCCCAGGGGGCTCTGGGGCCAACGTCCTGACTTTC. Translated, it gives CASGPPGGSGANVLTF.

Many counts were recorded for this clonotype. The chain is built from TRBV6-2 or TRBV6-3 and TRBJ1-2; D is possibly TRBD1 (6 bases). Germline CDR1 reads MNHEY; CDR2 reads SVGEGT. This CDR3 has 13 residues. V was pared by 6 bases and J by 5 bases, with 13 bases between. The CDR3 sequence: CASRRSGEYGYTF. CDR3 nucleotide sequence: TGTGCCAGCAGGCGGTCAGGGGAATATGGCTACACCTTC.

This clonotype has just a few counts. This sequence joins TRBV29-1 and TRBJ1-4, with TRBD1 as a possible D gene (5 bases). Per the germline V gene, CDR1 is SQVTM and CDR2 is ANQGSEA. CDR3 size: 13 residues. Trimming removed 4 bases at V and 7 bases at J, with 13 bases between. In nucleotides, the CDR3 is TGCAGCGTTGTTGGGGGTTCGGGTGAAAAACTGTTTTTT. It yields the protein CSVVGGSGEKLFF.

This clonotype was seen a handful of times. The V and J genes are TRBV5-6 and TRBJ2-5; 7 nucleotides agree with TRBD1. The CDR3 is 16 amino acids. The V and J ends lost 5 bases and 5 bases, in that order; junction bases with no gene match: 15. Germline values: CDR1 SGHDT, CDR2 YYEEEE. CDR3 in amino acids: CASSSARQGESETQYF. As DNA, the CDR3 is TGTGCCAGCAGTTCCGCCAGACAGGGAGAATCGGAGACCCAGTACTTC.

V usage is TRBV7-9 and J usage is TRBJ2-3; TRBD2 matches at 11 bases. The CDR3 runs 13 residues. J was trimmed by 8 bases and V by 4 bases; bases with no gene match: 2. The germline V gene encodes CDR1 SEHNR and CDR2 FQNEAQ (reference sequence). CDR3 sequence (DNA): TGTGCCAGCAGCTACGGGACTAGCGGTACGCAGTATTTT. It yields the protein CASSYGTSGTQYF.

In this sample, this clonotype turned up a few times. The V call is TRBV3-1, the J call TRBJ2-2; D might be TRBD1 (5 bases). The V gene lost 1 base and the J gene lost 4 bases, with 7 bases spanning the gap. Germline lookup yields CDR1 LGHDT and CDR2 YNNKEL (reference sequence). The CDR3 extends over 14 amino acids. The chain's CDR3 is CASSQGGSTGELFF. CDR3 coding DNA: TGTGCCAGCAGCCAAGGGGGCAGCACCGGGGAGCTGTTTTTT.

Details on this clonotype: A much larger clonotype is one base distant, so this may be a read error. The V and J genes are TRBV5-5 and TRBJ2-7, with D unclear. Per the germline V gene, CDR1 is SGHKS and CDR2 is YYEKEE (reference sequence). This CDR3 contains 12 residues. The CDR3 nucleotides are TGTGCCAGCAGGCCAATGGAGATCTCGGAAAACTTC. This gives the protein CASRPMEISENF.